Described below is a single TCR beta chain sequence and its context. Its antigen is as yet unknown. This CDR3 region has 16 residues. Germline V gene sequence: CDR1 MRHNA, CDR2 SNTAGT. V lost 6 bases and J lost 6, with 20 bases in between. The sample belongs to a study of shared clonotypes between healthy human individuals. About the research overall: Donor ages ranged 18 to 49 years: a couple of women, a few men. Per-donor plates numbered three CD4 naive, three CD4 memory, two CD8 naive and one CD8 memory.

General study findings and limits: Estimated clonotype richness was generally higher in naive than memory subsets.

The assay was immunoSEQ multiplex PCR, and TCRdb's table has in-frame clones only and misses some. The sample lists about 2.3 million clones, 80% to 95% occurring once. The specimen sequenced was naive CD4+ T cells from PBMCs. Regarding subset: CD45RA+ positively selected. The receptor's source is a man between 18 and 29 years old in good health. Some clones in this sample may be carry-over from other donors' samples. The J gene is TRBJ2-2, the V gene TRBV6-4; the D gene is possibly TRBD1 (6 bases). CDR3 coding DNA: TGTGCCAGCAGGCTACAGGGTAACGTTCGCGCCGGGGAGCTGTTTTTT. Its protein product is CASRLQGNVRAGELFF.